The 3 T cell receptor beta chains below come from one sample, sequenced in a study of T cell responses to AZD1222 COVID-19 vaccine. Method: immunoSEQ multiplex PCR; TCRdb's copy keeps in-frame clones and lacks some. Among some 170,000 clones, more than 90% were seen once, and the ten largest hold 2% to 3%. The sequenced sample was peripheral blood, obtained on day 0 of AZD1222 vaccination. The receptors originated from an adult in good health.

The genes are TRBV5-6 and TRBJ1-6, with D unresolved. V shed 0 bases and J shed 8 bases, with 12 bases lying between them. Looked up from germline, CDR1 is SGHDT and CDR2 is YYEEEE. The CDR3 is 15 residues long. CDR3 DNA sequence: TGTGCCAGCAGCTTGGGCCAAGGTATTGATTCACCCCTCCACTTT. It yields the protein CASSLGQGIDSPLHF.

This clone was seen a single time. The chain recombines TRBV7-7 with TRBJ1-3; D unclear. The CDR3 consists of 15 residues. Germline lookup yields CDR1 SSHAT and CDR2 FNYEAQ (reference sequence). V was trimmed by 1 base and J by 6 bases, leaving 13 bases between them. CDR3 region: CASSLDPGETNTIYF. In DNA, the CDR3 is TGTGCCAGCAGCTTAGATCCAGGCGAAACAAACACCATATATTTT.

The J gene is TRBJ1-6, the V gene TRBV5-4; TRBD1 is a possible D gene (5 bases). This CDR3 contains 15 residues. Germline V lookup: CDR1 SGHNT, CDR2 YYREEE (reference sequence). V lost 1 base and J 5 bases, leaving 10 bases between the germline ends. The chain's CDR3 is CASSLQRGDNSPLHF. CDR3 DNA: TGTGCCAGCAGCTTGCAGCGGGGGGATAATTCACCCCTCCACTTT.